This T cell receptor beta chain was sequenced in a study of T cell responses to AZD1222 COVID-19 vaccine. General study points: Targeting of unmutated variant regions was reportedly seen in nearly half of spike-specific TCRs.

Sequencing used immunoSEQ multiplex PCR; TCRdb keeps in-frame clones, though not all of them. The table has about 100,000 clones, 70% to 90% seen once. This clone has a handful of counts. Its antigen remains unidentified. V trimming: 5 bases; J trimming: 7 bases; junction bases outside the gene matches: 10. The CDR3 is 14 residues long. Germline lookup yields CDR1 MNHEY and CDR2 SVGEGT. V usage is TRBV6-2 or TRBV6-3 and J usage is TRBJ2-5, with 7 nucleotides matching TRBD1. The sequence was collected from an adult who received the AZD1222 COVID-19 vaccine. The sample was peripheral blood, taken 28 days after the second AZD1222 dose. This chain's CDR3 is CASSRSTGSGTQYF. As DNA, the CDR3 is TGTGCCAGCAGTCGGTCGACAGGGTCAGGGACCCAGTACTTC.